The T cell receptor beta chain described here comes from a study of blood T cell repertoires in COVID-19. The overall study: Acute-phase and convalescent COVID-19 samples originated in the United States, Italy and Spain. PBMCs, B-cell-depleted T cells, or T cells provided the cDNA or gDNA that made up the material.

This CDR3 comprises 14 residues. CDR1 is KGHSH, CDR2 LQKENI, per germline. With V trimmed by 6 bases and J by 5 bases, 3 bases remained unmatched. As handled by the study authors: The assay estimated nucleated cells by amplifying reference gene primers. Clones were read by immunoSEQ multiplex PCR, and TCRdb kept only the in-frame ones, dropping some. V and J calls and clone size are as listed in that table; D and trimming were resolved from the DNA. The top ten hold roughly 0.85% of the sample, which has roughly 170,000 clones, roughly 89% seen once. The chain joins TRBV18 to TRBJ2-5; 13 bases are shared with TRBD2. Sequencing was performed on peripheral blood. This TCR came from a woman between 18 and 29 years old who had recovered from COVID-19. The chain's CDR3 is CASSRGLAGETQYF. Written as DNA, the CDR3 is TGTGCCAGCTCGCGGGGACTAGCGGGGGAGACCCAGTACTTC.